This TCR beta chain derives from a study of beta chain features in type 1 diabetes (dated by TCRdb to 2017 to 2018). Turning to the overall study: Patients and healthy donors did not differ in mean age, gender distribution, total cell number or subset yield. A total of over 90,000,000 sorted cells were examined across all samples, and a strong correlation was observed between cell number per subset and RNA yield. In the study, recently diagnosed type 1 diabetes patients and matched healthy donors were compared on the TCRB repertoires of their sorted circulating CD4+ T cell subsets. Naive and central memory subsets were obtained from all 28 donors, but regulatory and stem cell-like memory subsets were isolated from only 8 patients and roughly eight healthy donors.

All of the isolated RNA was reverse transcribed with the High Capacity cDNA Reverse Transcription Kit, so expressed TCRB transcripts were sequenced. Naive, central memory and regulatory T cell samples underwent deep immunoSEQ sequencing, averaging around 4 million total reads per sample. Sorted cells were lysed in RLT buffer, and RNA was extracted using DNase-treated RNeasy Micro or Mini kits according to cell number. Each cell subset was processed separately to prevent cross-contamination, with patient and healthy donor samples processed together. TCRB sequences were amplified from cDNA with the immunoSEQ multiplex PCR, producing 87-bp fragments spanning the CDR3 region. Sequencing of the amplicons was done on the Illumina HiSeq platform. In the authors' own workflow: PCR bias was computationally corrected using synthetic template baselines, reads within Hamming distance 2 were collapsed, and singletons that could not be merged were discarded. Reads were aligned against IMGT to assign V, D and J genes, CDR3 length and insertions or deletions at six rearrangement sites. Within each subset, clonotype counts were normalized to sorted cell number, and only after that were true diversity and Gini coefficients computed with the tcR R package. The overlap coefficient, calculated on TCRB nucleotide sequences, was used to quantify repertoire sharing. Out-of-frame TCRB sequences from naive cells were analyzed as a proxy for the pre-selection repertoire. Drawn from immuneACCESS, this table holds only the in-frame rearrangements with V and J called that TCRdb kept. Clones are partly lost; checked studies trace under half to an unresolved V gene and leave the rest unexplained. Clonal size and the V and J genes are those of that table, whereas D and trimming came from the DNA. This sample comprises a few hundred thousand clones, roughly 9.6% of them detected only once. Approximately 0.016% of the sample lies in the top ten.

A single peripheral blood draw of approximately 120 mL on average was collected from each donor into heparinised tubes. A BD FACSAria II and a panel including CD45RO, CCR7, CD25, CD127, CD95 and CD27 were used to sort naive, central memory, regulatory and stem cell-like memory CD4+ T cells. Purity was above 98% for every sorted population. PBMCs were isolated right away by Lymphoprep density gradient centrifugation and were stained directly, without culture. To minimize batch effects, samples were stained and sorted in pairs, one healthy donor with one patient per experiment. A few counts support this clone. Its antigen is currently not known. The input lacks base qualities; no much larger clone sits a single base away. General findings and caveats noted by the study authors: In all four CD4+ subsets, TCRB CDR3 length was moderately but significantly shorter in type 1 diabetes patients. Sequencing cDNA rather than genomic DNA could over-represent highly expressing activated cells, although activation and CD3 levels did not differ between groups. PCR might favor shorter templates, but patient and control samples were amplified and corrected together, so any skew would affect both groups equally. Patients with type 1 diabetes made fewer insertions and deleted more nucleotides at VDJ recombination sites, implying thymic rearrangement abnormalities. Because the HLA sub-analyses included only small numbers of individuals, any influence of HLA type on TCRB rearrangement was left unresolved. Naive, central memory and regulatory TCRB repertoires appeared more similar among patients than among healthy donors.

There are 14 amino acids in the CDR3, from cysteine to phenylalanine inclusive. Only CDR3 DNA remains: 42 bases, in frame from the first base. From the germline V gene (reference sequence), CDR1 is LNHDA and CDR2 is SQIVND. V ends up 9 bases short and J 5 bases short, with an unmatched junction base count of 9. This clonotype was sampled from a woman aged 25 to 39 in good health. Sequences were obtained from naive CD4+ T cells from blood. Explained via the paper, the cell subset or site label denotes: true naive CD4+ T cells. The chain employs TRBV19 and TRBJ2-2, with TRBD1 identical over 7 junction bases. Read as DNA, the sequence is TGTGCCAGCGGCGGACAGGCTCGGACCGGGGAGCTGTTTTTT. Protein translation: CASGGQARTGELFF. This CDR3, with the reference TRBV19 and TRBJ2-2 proteins standing in past its ends, gives the full variable domain DGGITQSPKYLFRKEGQNVTLSCEQNLNHDAMYWYRQDPGQGLRLIYYSQIVNDFQKGDIAEGYSVSREKKESFPLTVTSAQKNPTAFYLCASGGQARTGELFFGEGSRLTVL.